Each of the 32 T cell receptor beta chains below was sequenced from the same sample in a study of radiation and T cells in renal cell carcinoma. Libraries were prepared by immunoSEQ multiplex PCR; TCRdb keeps only in-frame clonotypes and omits some of them. The sample holds fewer than 150,000 clones, 70% to 90% seen once. Indicated time point: blood 2 weeks post-SBRT. Documented treatment: 15 Gy SBRT to primary tumor, nephrectomy 4 weeks later. Sequenced here: blood, sampled from a patient whose treatment included radiotherapy and nephrectomy. The receptor set was obtained from a woman aged 65 to 85 with renal cell carcinoma.

This chain joins TRBV9 and TRBJ2-5; 10 bases match TRBD2. This CDR3 is built from 20 residues. Germline V CDR1 and CDR2: SGDLS, YYNGEE. V lost 0 bases to trimming and J lost 2 bases; unmatched junction nucleotides: 16. CDR3 loop: CASSVAPLSGGARGQETQYF. DNA of the CDR3: TGTGCCAGCAGCGTAGCCCCCTTGAGCGGGGGGGCCAGGGGGCAAGAGACCCAGTACTTC.

The chain links TRBV21-1 to TRBJ2-3. TRBV21-1 represents a pseudogene. This CDR3 contains 15 residues. The CDR3: CASSKKPGTTDTQYF. The CDR3 DNA reads as TGTGCCAGCAGCAAAAAACCCGGGACCACAGATACGCAGTATTTT.

J is TRBJ1-5 and V is TRBV30; D is unclear. The CDR3 is made up of 14 amino acids. The V end was cut by 2 bases, the J end by 0 bases, with 8 bases between. Germline V lookup: CDR1 GTSNPN, CDR2 SVGIG (reference sequence). CDR3 amino acids: CAWSPGNSNQPQHF. The CDR3 nucleotides are TGTGCCTGGAGTCCGGGGAATAGCAATCAGCCCCAGCATTTT.

The chain is built from TRBV6-5 and TRBJ2-7; D gene uncertain. Trimming removed 0 bases at V and 0 bases at J, with 12 bases between. Germline CDR1 MNHEY, CDR2 SVGAGI. The CDR3 sequence is 16 residues long. CDR3 bases: TGTGCCAGCAGTTACTCGGTTTTCGAGCACTCCTACGAGCAGTACTTC. Residues: CASSYSVFEHSYEQYF.

The rearrangement joins TRBV4-2 to TRBJ1-2; TRBD1 aligns across 9 bases. The V gene's germline CDR1 is LGHNA and CDR2 YNFKEQ. This CDR3 comprises 16 residues. The V and J ends lost 1 base and 7 bases, in that order; junction bases with no gene match: 10. The CDR3 sequence: CASSQGDRAPYGGYTF. As DNA, the CDR3 is TGTGCCAGCAGCCAAGGGGACAGGGCTCCTTACGGTGGCTACACCTTC.

The genes are TRBV6-5 and TRBJ1-1; the D is unclear. Trimming cost V 2 bases and J 5 bases, with 18 bases left between them. Germline CDR1 and CDR2: MNHEY and SVGAGI. CDR3 size: 16 residues. The CDR3 region has the DNA TGTGCCAGCAGTTACCTCCCCTTACGCGGAAGAACTGAAGCTTTCTTT. It codes for CASSYLPLRGRTEAFF.

The chain links TRBV2 to TRBJ2-1; 8 nucleotides match TRBD1. Germline V gene data show CDR1 as SNHLY and CDR2 as FYNNEI. This CDR3 comprises 14 residues. The V segment lost 2 bases and the J segment 10 bases; nucleotides outside the gene matches: 7. The CDR3 DNA reads as TGTGCCAGCAGTGAATGGCAGGGGGCAGGAGAGCAGTTCTTC. This sequence encodes CASSEWQGAGEQFF.

In DNA form, the CDR3 reads TGTGCCTTTGACATCTCTGGAAACACCATATATTTT. Amino acids: CAFDISGNTIYF. The V gene is TRBV30, the J gene TRBJ1-3; unclear D gene. Germline V gene data show CDR1 as GTSNPN and CDR2 as SVGIG (reference sequence). The CDR3 spans 12 residues. Trimming removed 7 bases at V and 0 bases at J, with 7 bases between.

The CDR3 DNA sequence: TGTGCCAGCAGTTTACCTACAGGGGACGGGAAGACCCAGTACTTC. This sequence encodes CASSLPTGDGKTQYF. The chain couples TRBV28 to TRBJ2-5, with 7 bases matching TRBD1. CDR1 is MDHEN, CDR2 SYDVKM, per germline. The V segment lost 2 bases and the J segment 6 bases; nucleotides outside the gene matches: 9. This CDR3 is 15 amino acids long.

The table lists this clone with a count of one. This rearrangement joins TRBV9 to TRBJ2-1; TRBD2 matches at 7 bases. Germline V gene data show CDR1 as SGDLS and CDR2 as YYNGEE. This CDR3 has 18 amino acids. V lost 0 bases and J lost 1; bases outside the gene matches: 10. Written as DNA, the CDR3 is TGTGCCAGCAGCGTAGGGAGTAGCGGGTCAACTTCCTACAATGAGCAGTTCTTC. Amino acid sequence: CASSVGSSGSTSYNEQFF.

The chain combines TRBV30 with TRBJ1-1; D call uncertain. The CDR3 runs 13 residues. CDR1 and CDR2 from the germline V gene are GTSNPN and SVGIG (reference sequence). Between the trimmed V and J ends, which lost 2 bases and 7 bases, there was a span of 14 bases. CDR3 loop: CAWSILGRGEAFF. CDR3 sequence (DNA): TGTGCCTGGAGTATACTAGGACGGGGTGAAGCTTTCTTT.

The chain recombines TRBV19 with TRBJ2-3; D unresolved. CDR1 and CDR2 from the germline V gene are LNHDA and SQIVND (reference sequence). The V gene lost 3 bases and the J gene lost 4 bases, with 17 bases spanning the gap. The CDR3 runs to 16 residues. The CDR3 here is CASSIRKDSGADTQYF. The CDR3 DNA reads TGTGCCAGTAGTATTCGAAAGGATTCGGGCGCAGATACGCAGTATTTT. The variable domain in full, with the rest retrieved from reference TRBV19 and TRBJ2-3, is DGGITQSPKYLFRKEGQNVTLSCEQNLNHDAMYWYRQDPGQGLRLIYYSQIVNDFQKGDIAEGYSVSREKKESFPLTVTSAQKNPTAFYLCASSIRKDSGADTQYFGPGTRLTVL.

The chain is built from TRBV9 and TRBJ2-6, with D perhaps matching TRBD2 (6 bases). The V end was cut by 0 bases, the J end by 1 base, with 20 bases between. Germline V gives CDR1 SGDLS, CDR2 YYNGEE. This CDR3 spans 20 amino acids. CDR3 sequence reads: CASSVGGATGLGSGANVLTF. For the CDR3, the DNA is TGTGCCAGCAGCGTAGGCGGGGCTACCGGATTAGGGTCTGGGGCCAACGTCCTGACTTTC.

This clone was seen once. V and J are TRBV5-1 and TRBJ1-3; 9 bases match TRBD1. CDR1 SGHRS and CDR2 YFSETQ come from the germline V gene. Trimming removed 4 bases from V and 9 bases from J; junction bases left unmatched: 8. The CDR3 spans 14 residues. CDR3 loop: CASSRTGAEGTIYF. DNA of the CDR3: TGCGCCAGCAGCAGGACAGGGGCGGAGGGCACCATATATTTT.

The chain uses TRBV5-1 and TRBJ2-2, with 8 bases lining up with TRBD2. V gave up 7 bases and J gave up 5 bases; unmatched junction bases: 19. The CDR3 runs 18 residues. The germline V gene has CDR1 SGHRS and CDR2 YFSETQ. CDR3 coding DNA: TGCGCCAGCTCCCCGAGGACGGCCGGGGGGGCCGGGACCGGGGAGCTGTTTTTT. It yields the protein CASSPRTAGGAGTGELFF.

J is TRBJ2-1 and V is TRBV6-5; no reliable D call. Trimming removed 0 bases from V and 4 bases from J, with 4 bases in between. CDR3 length equals 13 residues. CDR1 and CDR2 (germline): MNHEY, SVGAGI. For the CDR3, the DNA is TGTGCCAGCAGTTACTCCGCGTACAATGAGCAGTTCTTC. This codes for CASSYSAYNEQFF.

V and J are TRBV6-1 and TRBJ1-5, with D possibly being TRBD1 (6 bases). The CDR3 sequence is 14 residues long. The ends were cut back, 6 bases at V and 4 bases at J, with 13 bases in the middle. Germline V gives CDR1 MNHNS, CDR2 SASEGT. The CDR3 nucleotides are TGTGCCAGCAGAGTGGGGACATGGAATCAGCCCCAGCATTTT. Its translation: CASRVGTWNQPQHF.

The chain has TRBV7-9 and TRBJ1-1; D is undetermined. V gave up 6 bases and J gave up 6 bases, with 20 bases separating them. This CDR3 contains 15 residues. Germline CDR1 is SEHNR and CDR2 is FQNEAQ (reference sequence). In DNA, the CDR3 is TGTGCCAGCAGTAACGCGGGCGGCAGACCATCTGAAGCTTTCTTT. It yields the protein CASSNAGGRPSEAFF.

The chain combines TRBV5-4 with TRBJ1-1; 12 nucleotides agree with TRBD1. The CDR3 runs 14 residues. The germline gives CDR1 SGHNT, CDR2 YYREEE (reference sequence). V gave up 3 bases and J gave up 7 bases; unmatched junction bases: 4. The CDR3 DNA follows: TGTGCCAGCAGCTGGGGACAGGGGGCAGGTGAAGCTTTCTTT. Its protein product is CASSWGQGAGEAFF. Complete variable domain (other parts from reference TRBV5-4 and TRBJ1-1): ETGVTQSPTHLIKTRGQQVTLRCSSQSGHNTVSWYQQALGQGPQFIFQYYREEENGRGNFPPRFSGLQFPNYSSELNVNALELDDSALYLCASSWGQGAGEAFFGQGTRLTVV.

The chain joins TRBV5-5 to TRBJ1-2, with D maybe TRBD1 (5 bases). The CDR3 sequence is 15 residues long. Trimming cost V 0 bases and J 3 bases, with 12 bases left between them. Per germline, CDR1 SGHKS and CDR2 YYEKEE (reference sequence). The CDR3 DNA reads as TGTGCCAGCAGCTTGGAGGCAGGGAGGGACTATGGCTACACCTTC. This sequence encodes CASSLEAGRDYGYTF.

V is TRBV25-1 and J is TRBJ2-6; D is ambiguous. V lost 8 bases to trimming and J lost 2 bases, with 10 bases between them. The CDR3 sequence is 14 residues long. Germline loops: CDR1 MGHDK, CDR2 SYGVNS. The CDR3 reads CASGRWAGANVLTF. CDR3 DNA: TGTGCCAGCGGCCGATGGGCTGGGGCCAACGTCCTGACTTTC. Variable domain in full (rest from reference TRBV25-1 and TRBJ2-6): EADIYQTPRYLVIGTGKKITLECSQTMGHDKMYWYQQDPGMELHLIHYSYGVNSTEKGDLSSESTVSRIRTEHFPLTLESARPSHTSQYLCASGRWAGANVLTFGAGSRLTVL.

The V and J genes are TRBV7-2 and TRBJ1-5; no definite D call. The V end was cut by 2 bases, the J end by 1 base, with 3 bases between. This CDR3 is 13 amino acids long. Per the germline V gene, CDR1 is SGHTA and CDR2 is FQGNSA. CDR3 DNA sequence: TGTGCCAGCAGCTTAAACAGCAATCAGCCCCAGCATTTT. This translates into CASSLNSNQPQHF.

The chain has TRBV20-1 and TRBJ1-4; D not resolved. Germline CDR1 and CDR2: DFQATT and SNEGSKA (reference sequence). The CDR3 runs to 11 residues. Trimming took off 0 bases at V and 8 bases at J, with 4 bases between the two ends. As DNA, the CDR3 is TGCAGTGCTAGAGATTGGGAAAAACTGTTTTTT. Protein sequence: CSARDWEKLFF.

The CDR3 region is CASSLGRGTEAFF. The DNA for the CDR3 is TGTGCCAGCAGTCTAGGCCGGGGCACTGAAGCTTTCTTT. This chain links TRBV27 with TRBJ1-1, with unresolved D. This CDR3 spans 13 amino acids. Per the germline V gene, CDR1 is MNHEY and CDR2 is SMNVEV (reference sequence). V was clipped by 5 bases and J by 4 bases, with 11 bases between them.

This chain uses TRBV21-1 with TRBJ1-3; the table's D call TRBD1 went unverified against the DNA. TRBV21-1 is noted as a pseudogene. The CDR3 has 16 amino acids. The CDR3 spells CASSRDSDYSGNTIYF. CDR3 sequence (DNA): TGTGCCAGCAGCCGGGACAGTGACTACTCTGGAAACACCATATATTTT.

This rearrangement joins TRBV5-1 to TRBJ2-2, with D possibly matching TRBD1 (5 bases). The V gene's germline CDR1 is SGHRS and CDR2 YFSETQ. Trimming took off 1 base at V and 6 bases at J, with 13 bases between the two ends. This CDR3 has 15 residues. The CDR3 sequence: CASSLQGQYAGELFF. CDR3 nucleotide sequence: TGCGCCAGCAGCTTGCAGGGTCAGTATGCCGGGGAGCTGTTTTTT. Filled out from reference TRBV5-1 and TRBJ2-2, the complete variable domain reads KAGVTQTPRYLIKTRGQQVTLSCSPISGHRSVSWYQQTPGQGLQFLFEYFSETQRNKGNFPGRFSGRQFSNSRSEMNVSTLELGDSALYLCASSLQGQYAGELFFGEGSRLTVL.

This clone appeared a single time. The V call is TRBV30, the J call TRBJ2-2, with D possibly matching TRBD1 (6 bases). CDR1 and CDR2 from the germline V gene are GTSNPN and SVGIG (reference sequence). The CDR3 consists of 14 residues. V dropped 1 base and J dropped 6 bases, with 12 bases sitting between them. This chain's CDR3 is CAWSGQGSAGELFF. Written as DNA, the CDR3 is TGTGCCTGGAGTGGGCAGGGGAGTGCCGGGGAGCTGTTTTTT.

CDR3 DNA sequence: TGTGCCAGCAGTGAAGCGCGGACAGGGATCAACAATGAGCAGTTCTTC. Its protein product is CASSEARTGINNEQFF. This chain links TRBV6-1 with TRBJ2-1, with TRBD1 matching over 8 bases. Germline V lookup: CDR1 MNHNS, CDR2 SASEGT. The CDR3 is 16 amino acids. With V trimmed by 0 bases and J by 5 bases, 6 bases remained unmatched.

The rearrangement uses TRBV5-1 and TRBJ2-5, with D unresolved. Germline values: CDR1 SGHRS, CDR2 YFSETQ. The V end lost 6 bases, the J end lost 1 base, and 16 bases lay between the germline ends. This CDR3 region has 15 residues. The CDR3 here is CASTESSLSQETQYF. CDR3 nucleotides: TGCGCCAGCACCGAATCGAGTCTATCCCAAGAGACCCAGTACTTC. Full variable domain (missing parts from reference TRBV5-1 and TRBJ2-5): KAGVTQTPRYLIKTRGQQVTLSCSPISGHRSVSWYQQTPGQGLQFLFEYFSETQRNKGNFPGRFSGRQFSNSRSEMNVSTLELGDSALYLCASTESSLSQETQYFGPGTRLLVL.

J is TRBJ1-2 and V is TRBV6-5, with D possibly matching TRBD1 (5 bases). The CDR3 contains 14 residues. In germline, CDR1 is MNHEY, CDR2 SVGAGI. Trimming removed 0 bases at V and 7 bases at J, with 12 bases between. CDR3 DNA: TGTGCCAGCAGTTACTCCGGGGGGAATCCTGGCTACACCTTC. Translated: CASSYSGGNPGYTF.

This clone was seen only once. The rearrangement uses TRBV30 and TRBJ2-1; 7 nucleotides align to TRBD1. The germline gives CDR1 GTSNPN, CDR2 SVGIG (reference sequence). After removal of 5 bases from V and 6 bases from J, the junction contained 4 bases not matched to a gene. The CDR3 runs 12 residues. CDR3 region: CAWGHRGNEQFF. DNA of the CDR3: TGTGCCTGGGGCCACAGGGGCAATGAGCAGTTCTTC.

CDR3 sequence: CASNQGIYGYTF. The DNA for the CDR3 is TGTGCCAGTAACCAGGGGATCTACGGCTACACCTTC. This chain links TRBV19 with TRBJ1-2, with D possibly being TRBD1 (6 bases). The CDR3 contains 12 residues. With 7 bases removed from V and 8 bases from J, the gap between germline ends came to 14 bases. The V gene's germline CDR1 is LNHDA and CDR2 SQIVND (reference sequence). The full variable domain, rest sourced from reference TRBV19 and TRBJ1-2, is DGGITQSPKYLFRKEGQNVTLSCEQNLNHDAMYWYRQDPGQGLRLIYYSQIVNDFQKGDIAEGYSVSREKKESFPLTVTSAQKNPTAFYLCASNQGIYGYTFGSGTRLTVV.